This T cell receptor (beta chain) was profiled in a study of blood T cell repertoires in COVID-19. About the study: T cells, B-cell-depleted T cells, or PBMCs supplied cDNA or gDNA.

This CDR3 is 13 amino acids long. V lost 1 base, J lost 7 bases, and 7 bases lay in between. In germline, CDR1 is SGHAT, CDR2 FQNNGV. As processed by the authors: Reference gene primer amplification yielded estimated nucleated cell counts. The assay was immunoSEQ multiplex PCR, and TCRdb's table has in-frame clones only and misses some. That table furnishes V, J and clone size, whereas the DNA furnished D and trimming. The data show around 59,000 clones, roughly 80% seen once. This clone was detected a few times. The sequenced sample was peripheral blood. This TCR derives from a human donor in a cohort sampled during active COVID-19. The chain joins TRBV11-2 to TRBJ2-2; D ambiguous. In nucleotides, the CDR3 is TGTGCCAGCAGCTTAGTGCGTCACGGGGAGCTGTTTTTT. Its protein is CASSLVRHGELFF.